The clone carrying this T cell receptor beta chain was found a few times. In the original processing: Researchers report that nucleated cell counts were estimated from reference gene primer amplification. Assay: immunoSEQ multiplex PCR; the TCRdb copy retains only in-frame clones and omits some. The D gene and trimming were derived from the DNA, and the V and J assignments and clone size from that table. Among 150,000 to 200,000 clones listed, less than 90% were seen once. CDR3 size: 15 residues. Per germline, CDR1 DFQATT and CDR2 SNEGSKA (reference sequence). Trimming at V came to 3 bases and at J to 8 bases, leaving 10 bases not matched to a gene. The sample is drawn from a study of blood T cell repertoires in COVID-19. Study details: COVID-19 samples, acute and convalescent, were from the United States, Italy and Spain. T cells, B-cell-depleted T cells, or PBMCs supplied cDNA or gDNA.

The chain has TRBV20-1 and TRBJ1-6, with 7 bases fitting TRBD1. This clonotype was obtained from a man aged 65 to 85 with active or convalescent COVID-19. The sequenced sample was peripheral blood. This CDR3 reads CSASPSTGDYSPLHF. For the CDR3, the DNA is TGCAGTGCTAGTCCTTCAACAGGGGACTATTCACCCCTCCACTTT.